This TCR beta chain was documented in a study of blood T cells in healthy people across ages. Caucasian individuals from Russia who were healthy and aged 6 to 90 acted as donors. Collection of 9 to 10 milliliters of peripheral blood was performed for each donor. Primers used in a second PCR of roughly 6 to 11 cycles were a sample-barcoded 5' primer and a J-beta primer mix. TCRdb fed the 5' RACE reads into MiXCR, producing one record per CDR3 protein. The sample shows 700,000 to 900,000 distinct CDR3 sequences, roughly 50% of them seen only once. The sequenced sample consisted of blood. This clonotype originated in an elderly man in good health.

CDR3 residues: CASSLQPTSGRTGELFF. In nucleotides, the CDR3 is TGTGCCAGCAGCTTACAACCGACTAGCGGGAGGACCGGGGAGCTGTTTTTT. The chain has TRBV7-2 and TRBJ2-2; 13 bases map to TRBD2. Trimming at V came to 2 bases and at J to 5 bases, leaving 5 bases not matched to a gene. CDR3 length: 17 amino acids. Germline V gene data show CDR1 as SGHTA and CDR2 as FQGNSA.